The rows below give T cell receptor beta chains drawn from one sample of a study of T-cell reconstitution after alpha-beta-depleted transplantation in children. TCRdb redid the calling of the PCR reads with MiXCR, one entry per CDR3 protein. The table shows fewer than 750,000 distinct CDR3 sequences, with roughly 27% occurring only once. Here the sequenced sample was PBMCs, taken before TCRalphabeta/CD19-depleted stem cell transplant. These receptors originate from a boy in the first two years of life with Wiskott-Aldrich syndrome, due to receive a stem cell transplant. Each CDR3 is given with its conserved first and last residue. The D gene is left open where the match is weak. Only part of the rows carry a size: once, few, many, or a class if the clone is expanded.

j_call d_call cdr3_length clone_size v_call cdr3_nt cdr3_aa
TRBJ2-6 TRBD1 19 few TRBV5-1 TGCGCCAGCAGCTCCATACACCGGGACAGGGTCCCTGGGGCCAACGTCCTGACTTTC CASSSIHRDRVPGANVLTF
TRBJ2-7 TRBD2 14 few TRBV10-3 TGTGCCATCAACACAGCGGGAGGCACCTACGAGCAGTACTTC CAINTAGGTYEQYF
TRBJ2-6 TRBD1 17 . TRBV5-1 TGCGCCAGCAGCGCCAGGGGGCGCGTCTCTGGGGCCAACGTCCTGACTTTC CASSARGRVSGANVLTF
TRBJ2-7 . 12 few TRBV28 TGTGCCAGCGGCCCGCAGGGTTACGAGCAGTACTTC CASGPQGYEQYF
TRBJ2-3 TRBD2 18 . TRBV3-1 TGTGCCAGCAGCCAACCTGCCGGGACTAGCGGGTTAAGGCATACGCAGTATTTT CASSQPAGTSGLRHTQYF
TRBJ1-1 . 14 . TRBV10-3 TGTGCCATCAGTGATTACGGTACGGGCACTGAAGCTTTCTTT CAISDYGTGTEAFF
TRBJ1-1 TRBD1 18 . TRBV5-1 TGCGCCAGCAGCGGGGGTCAGGGGGCGCGTAGGATGAACACTGAAGCTTTCTTT CASSGGQGARRMNTEAFF
TRBJ2-1 TRBD2 13 . TRBV20-1 TGCAGTGCTAACAAAGCGGGACGGGGTGAGCAGTTCTTC CSANKAGRGEQFF
TRBJ2-1 TRBD2 15 . TRBV5-1 TGCGCCAGCAGCGGGGGACTAGCGGGAAACAATGAGCAGTTCTTC CASSGGLAGNNEQFF
TRBJ2-2 . 12 many TRBV7-8 TGTGCCAGCAGCTTAGACACCGGGGAGCTGTTTTTT CASSLDTGELFF
TRBJ2-3 TRBD2 16 few TRBV5-1 TGCGCCAGCAGCTTGGCCTCTAGCGGGAGCACAGATACGCAGTATTTT CASSLASSGSTDTQYF
TRBJ2-3 . 14 few TRBV7-3 TGTGCCAGCAGCTTAAACAGGGACGCAGATACGCAGTATTTT CASSLNRDADTQYF
TRBJ2-1 TRBD2 14 . TRBV27 TGTGCCAGCAGTTTCACTAGCGGGAACAATGAGCAGTTCTTC CASSFTSGNNEQFF
TRBJ2-3 TRBD2 16 few TRBV6-1 TGTGCCAGCAGCCCTACCACTAGCGTATACACAGATACGCAGTATTTT CASSPTTSVYTDTQYF
TRBJ2-7 . 14 . TRBV27 TGTGCCAGCAGTTTTGGGCTGCGCGACTACGAGCAGTACTTC CASSFGLRDYEQYF
TRBJ2-7 TRBD2 17 few TRBV13 TGTGCCAGCAGCTCCTCCTTCGGGGCGGGAGGTTCTTACGAGCAGTACTTC CASSSSFGAGGSYEQYF
TRBJ2-1 . 14 . TRBV5-1 TGCGCCAGCAGTTTCCCACAGATCAACAATGAGCAGTTCTTC CASSFPQINNEQFF
TRBJ2-2 . 16 . TRBV27 TGTGCCAGCAGCCCTCGGACACCCGCGAACACCGGGGAGCTGTTTTTT CASSPRTPANTGELFF
TRBJ2-2 . 15 . TRBV20-1 TGCAGTGCTAGAGATCTACTAGATTTGGCCGGGGAGCTGTTTTTT CSARDLLDLAGELFF
TRBJ2-5 . 13 few TRBV12-3/TRBV12-4 TGTGCCAGCAGTGTGGACCAGGGAGAGACCCAGTACTTC CASSVDQGETQYF
TRBJ2-6 TRBD1 22 . TRBV5-1 TGCGCCAGCAGCTTGAGGGGTTTGGGTCCGGGACAGGGGACATCTGGGGCCAACGTCCTGACTTTC CASSLRGLGPGQGTSGANVLTF
TRBJ2-1 TRBD1 14 . TRBV5-1 TGCGCCAGCAGCGTGGACAGGGTTCACAATGAGCAGTTCTTC CASSVDRVHNEQFF
TRBJ2-7 . 17 . TRBV10-3 TGTGCCATCAGTGAGTCTGGGGACGTGAGATCCTCATACGACCAGTACTTC CAISESGDVRSSYDQYF
TRBJ1-3 . 16 few TRBV21-1 TGTGCCAGCAGCAAAGACTTCAGGGAGTCTGGAAACACCATATATTTT CASSKDFRESGNTIYF
TRBJ1-4 . 12 . TRBV7-6 TGTGCCAGCAGCTCGCCCCCCGAAAAACTGTTTTTT CASSSPPEKLFF
TRBJ2-2 . 16 few TRBV5-1 TGCGCCAGCAGCTTGGCGCGGAAGTCCTACACCGGGGAGCTGTTTTTT CASSLARKSYTGELFF
TRBJ2-4 . 15 few TRBV12-3/TRBV12-4 TGTGCCAGCAGTGAACAGGGAGTGACCAAAAACATTCAGTACTTC CASSEQGVTKNIQYF
TRBJ2-5 TRBD1 16 . TRBV5-1 TGCGCCAGCAGCGTCGGGACAGGGAGTAGTGGAGAGACCCAGTACTTC CASSVGTGSSGETQYF
TRBJ1-2 . 15 . TRBV9 TGTGCCAGCAGCGTAGCAGCGACTGTGTCCTATGTCTACACCTTC CASSVAATVSYVYTF
TRBJ1-2 TRBD1 12 few TRBV20-1 TGCAGTGCTAGGGGACAGGGTGATGGCTACACCTTC CSARGQGDGYTF
TRBJ2-1 TRBD2 17 . TRBV7-8 TGTGCCAGCAGCCTAAGGACTAGCGGGGGATCTGAGTATGAGCAGTTCTTC CASSLRTSGGSEYEQFF
TRBJ2-2 TRBD2 17 few TRBV28 TGTGCCAGCAGCCGAATCCTTAGCGGGAGATTCACCGGGGAGCTGTTTTTT CASSRILSGRFTGELFF
TRBJ1-3 . 15 few TRBV5-1 TGCGCCAGCAGCCGCTCCTCAGGGGACGGAAACACCATATATTTT CASSRSSGDGNTIYF
TRBJ2-7 . 11 few TRBV15 TGTGCCACCAGCGGAATCTACGAGCAGTACTTC CATSGIYEQYF
TRBJ2-1 . 14 few TRBV18 TGTGCCAGCTCAACGGGAGTGGTCTACAATGAGCAGTTCTTC CASSTGVVYNEQFF
TRBJ2-7 TRBD2 16 few TRBV27 TGTGCCAGCAGCCCCGACGGGGGTAGCGGGAGCTACGAGCAGTACTTC CASSPDGGSGSYEQYF
TRBJ2-7 . 15 . TRBV12-3/TRBV12-4 TGTGCCAGCAGTTTGGCGGGGCGAGGGTCCTACGAGCAGTACTTC CASSLAGRGSYEQYF
TRBJ2-7 . 14 . TRBV9 TGTGCCAGCAGCCCGAGGACTAATCCCTACGAGCAGTACTTC CASSPRTNPYEQYF
TRBJ2-1 . 12 few TRBV5-1 TGCGCCAGCACCCTGAACTTCCGTGAGCAGTTCTTC CASTLNFREQFF
TRBJ1-4 . 16 . TRBV6-1 TGTGCCAGCAGTGGCAGCGGGACCGCACTTAATGAAAAACTGTTTTTT CASSGSGTALNEKLFF
TRBJ2-7 . 15 few TRBV7-8 TGTGCCAGCAGCTTAGAGGGACTCAGCTCCTACGAGCAGTACTTC CASSLEGLSSYEQYF
TRBJ2-1 TRBD1 15 . TRBV5-1 TGCGCCAGCAGCTCGGGACAGTCTCAGGTCAATGAGCAGTTCTTC CASSSGQSQVNEQFF
TRBJ1-4 TRBD1 14 . TRBV27 TGTGCCAGCAGTCGGGGACAGGGGAAGGAAAAACTGTTTTTT CASSRGQGKEKLFF
TRBJ2-7 . 12 . TRBV20-1 TGCAGTGCTGGGACATCCCCGGAGGAGCAGTACTTC CSAGTSPEEQYF
TRBJ2-7 . 12 . TRBV6-2/TRBV6-3 TGTGCCAGCGGGCAATATCCCTACGAGCAGTACTTC CASGQYPYEQYF
TRBJ2-3 . 13 few TRBV20-1 TGCAGTTTAGGGGGGGCCCCGCCAGATACGCAGTATTTT CSLGGAPPDTQYF